The entry below gives a single TCR beta chain sequence along with its context. What it recognizes is unknown. The sort gate was single viable CD3+CD4+CD8-CD45RO+ cells for memory CD4+ T cells. These data are taken from a study of memory CD4+ T cells and cytomegalovirus serostatus. The repertoire was sequenced with immunoSEQ multiplex PCR; TCRdb's copy has only in-frame clones and lacks some. Altogether roughly 48,000 clones are present, about three quarters being singletons, with the ten largest covering roughly 1.4%. Broader study findings: About 40% of the roughly 160 known CMV-associated TCRbeta sequences appeared in CD4+ memory.

V gave up 5 bases and J gave up 7 bases, with 14 bases separating them. Germline V gene data show CDR1 as SNHLY and CDR2 as FYNNEI. CDR3 length: 13 amino acids. The specimen was memory CD4+ T cells from blood. This TCR derives from an adult in good health and CMV-seropositive. V and J are TRBV2 and TRBJ1-1, with D tentatively TRBD1 (6 bases). In DNA, the CDR3 is TGTGCCAGCAGTCAGACAGGATCTCTTGAAGCTTTCTTT. Translated, it gives CASSQTGSLEAFF.